The following is a TCR beta chain sequence with its context. Antigen unknown. This sample is part of a study of shared clonotypes between healthy human individuals. Study-wide findings and caveats: Roughly 5% of naive CD4 clonotypes were common to several donors. Rarefaction curves obtained for sorted subsets showed sequencing incomplete despite large depth. In this cohort, only blood was sampled, and tissue repertoires likely differ. Memory subsets generally showed smaller estimated richness than naive subsets did.

Germline V CDR1 and CDR2: SGHNT, YYREEE (reference sequence). V lost 5 bases and J lost 7, with 13 bases in between. This CDR3 has 12 residues. This table comes from immunoSEQ multiplex PCR, and its TCRdb copy is limited to in-frame clones, with some not included. The table has more than 2 million clones, approximately 94% seen once. The naive CD8 subset, CD45RO-negative cells positively selected for CCR7, excluded terminally differentiated effector memory CD45RA+ cells. This chain joins TRBV5-4 and TRBJ2-7, with D uncertain. This sequence originates from a man aged 18 to 29 in good health. Sequencing input: naive CD8+ T cells sorted from blood. The CDR3 region is CASSLPKREQYF. CDR3 DNA: TGTGCCAGCAGTCTCCCTAAGAGAGAGCAGTACTTC.